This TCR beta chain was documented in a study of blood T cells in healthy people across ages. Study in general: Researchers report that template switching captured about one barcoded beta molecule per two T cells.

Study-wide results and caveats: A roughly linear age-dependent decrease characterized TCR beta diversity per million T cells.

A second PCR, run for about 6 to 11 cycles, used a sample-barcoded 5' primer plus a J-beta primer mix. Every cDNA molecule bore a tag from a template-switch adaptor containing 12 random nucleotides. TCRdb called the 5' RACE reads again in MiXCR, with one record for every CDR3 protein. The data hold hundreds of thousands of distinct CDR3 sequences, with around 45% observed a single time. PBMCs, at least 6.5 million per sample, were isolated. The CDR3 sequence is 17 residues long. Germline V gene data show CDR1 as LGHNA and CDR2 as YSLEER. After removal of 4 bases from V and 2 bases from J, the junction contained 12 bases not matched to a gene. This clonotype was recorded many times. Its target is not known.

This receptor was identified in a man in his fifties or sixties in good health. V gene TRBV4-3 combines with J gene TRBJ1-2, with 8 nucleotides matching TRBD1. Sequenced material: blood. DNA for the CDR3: TGCGCCAGCAGCCCTACTACCGGACAGGGACCCAACTATGGCTACACCTTC. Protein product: CASSPTTGQGPNYGYTF.